One and the same sample provided the 32 T cell receptor beta chains below, sequenced in a study of blood T cell repertoires in COVID-19. Clones were sequenced by immunoSEQ multiplex PCR, and TCRdb holds only the in-frame ones, with some missing. The sample records about 430,000 clones, 70% to 90% being singletons. Input material: PBMCs or T cells enriched from blood (not recorded which). Every receptor here comes from a woman between 18 and 29 years old who had been exposed to COVID-19.

As to this clone: Other DNA sequences of this sample code for an identical CDR3. This sequence joins TRBV5-1 and TRBJ2-5; TRBD2 matches at 7 bases. CDR1 and CDR2 from the germline V gene are SGHRS and YFSETQ. The J segment lost 4 bases and the V segment lost 2 bases, leaving 2 bases of the junction unmatched. The CDR3 is made up of 13 amino acids. CDR3 sequence (DNA): TGCGCCAGCAGCTTTGGCGGGAGAGAGACCCAGTACTTC. Amino acid sequence: CASSFGGRETQYF.

This clone was seen once. J is TRBJ1-4 and V is TRBV4-3; TRBD1 aligns across 10 bases. J was trimmed by 3 bases and V by 5 bases; bases with no gene match: 9. CDR3 length equals 17 residues. Germline loops: CDR1 LGHNA, CDR2 YSLEER. In DNA form, the CDR3 reads TGCGCCAGCAGCGAACAGACAGGGGGCAGTCCTAATGAAAAACTGTTTTTT. Translation: CASSEQTGGSPNEKLFF.

The V gene is TRBV6-4, the J gene TRBJ2-1, with 9 nucleotides matching TRBD2. CDR1 MRHNA and CDR2 SNTAGT come from the germline V gene. The J segment lost 5 bases and the V segment lost 4 bases, leaving 0 bases of the junction unmatched. The CDR3 extends over 13 amino acids. The CDR3 DNA reads TGTGCCAGCAGTGGGACTAGCGACAATGAGCAGTTCTTC. Amino acids: CASSGTSDNEQFF.

This chain connects TRBV7-9 to TRBJ2-7, with D maybe TRBD1 (6 bases). V was shortened by 10 bases and J by 0 bases, with 10 bases between the two germline ends. CDR1 is SEHNR, CDR2 FQNEAQ, per germline (reference sequence). This CDR3 contains 12 residues. The chain's CDR3 is CANGGTSYEQYF. DNA for the CDR3: TGTGCCAATGGGGGCACCTCCTACGAGCAGTACTTC.

V and J are TRBV6-5 and TRBJ2-7, with D possibly matching TRBD2 (5 bases). This CDR3 has 15 residues. In germline, CDR1 is MNHEY, CDR2 SVGAGI. V dropped 2 bases and J dropped 7 bases, with 18 bases sitting between them. The CDR3 here is CASSYARELLSEQYF. CDR3 sequence (DNA): TGTGCCAGCAGTTACGCCCGGGAACTACTCTCGGAGCAGTACTTC.

The chain couples TRBV6-5 to TRBJ1-1; unclear D gene. The CDR3 covers 14 residues. The V end was cut by 0 bases, the J end by 6 bases, with 11 bases between. Looked up from germline, CDR1 is MNHEY and CDR2 is SVGAGI. CDR3 coding DNA: TGTGCCAGCAGTTACTCGACTGGGTTAGCTGAAGCTTTCTTT. It is translated as CASSYSTGLAEAFF.

V and J are TRBV5-1 and TRBJ2-3; 14 positions match TRBD2. The V segment lost 0 bases and the J segment 3 bases; nucleotides outside the gene matches: 0. CDR3 length equals 16 residues. Germline loops: CDR1 SGHRS, CDR2 YFSETQ. DNA of the CDR3: TGCGCCAGCAGCTTGGGGACTAGCGGGAGGACAGATACGCAGTATTTT. Protein sequence: CASSLGTSGRTDTQYF.

Concerning this clone: The sample has other DNA sequences that encode this CDR3 too. The chain employs TRBV5-6 and TRBJ2-7, with a tentative D call TRBD1 (5 bases). CDR1 is SGHDT and CDR2 is YYEEEE in the germline V gene. V was cut by 0 bases and J by 1 base, with 5 bases left in between. CDR3 length: 13 residues. CDR3 amino acids: CASSLGQSYEQYF. The CDR3 DNA reads TGTGCCAGCAGCTTGGGACAGTCCTACGAGCAGTACTTC.

This chain connects TRBV7-2 to TRBJ2-7; 9 bases are a match to TRBD1. The length of the CDR3 is 16 residues. Germline trimming cut 5 bases from V and 2 bases from J; bases unmatched to any gene: 10. Germline V gene data show CDR1 as SGHTA and CDR2 as FQGNSA. This chain's CDR3 is CASSVVGTGNPYEQYF. The CDR3 DNA follows: TGTGCCAGCAGCGTTGTAGGGACAGGGAACCCCTACGAGCAGTACTTC.

The chain recombines TRBV10-3 with TRBJ2-5; 15 bases line up with TRBD2. Germline V lookup: CDR1 ENHRY, CDR2 SYGVKD. The length of the CDR3 is 19 residues. Trimming cost V 0 bases and J 2 bases; bases outside gene matches: 7. The CDR3 region has the DNA TGTGCCATCAGTGAGTCGAGGACTAGCGGGGGGGCCCTGCAAGAGACCCAGTACTTC. Translated, it gives CAISESRTSGGALQETQYF.

J is TRBJ2-5 and V is TRBV7-2, with 9 bases aligning to TRBD2. The CDR3 has 15 amino acids. With V trimmed by 1 base and J by 1 base, 1 base remained unmatched. Per the germline V gene, CDR1 is SGHTA and CDR2 is FQGNSA. CDR3 loop: CASSLGGGAQETQYF. For the CDR3, the DNA is TGTGCCAGCAGCTTAGGCGGGGGGGCCCAAGAGACCCAGTACTTC. The whole variable domain, filled in from reference TRBV7-2 and TRBJ2-5, reads GAGVSQSPSNKVTEKGKDVELRCDPISGHTALYWYRQSLGQGLEFLIYFQGNSAPDKSGLPSDRFSAERTGGSVSTLTIQRTQQEDSAVYLCASSLGGGAQETQYFGPGTRLLVL.

CDR3 DNA sequence: TGTGCCAGCAGTTTAAGGACAGCTCCCTCCTACGAGCAGTACTTC. Its protein product is CASSLRTAPSYEQYF. The genes are TRBV27 and TRBJ2-7; D might be TRBD1 (6 bases). Trimming pared 2 bases from V and 0 bases from J, leaving 11 bases between. Germline V lookup: CDR1 MNHEY, CDR2 SMNVEV (reference sequence). The CDR3 is 15 amino acids.

This clone appeared a single time. The rearrangement joins TRBV19 to TRBJ2-1; D is perhaps TRBD1 (5 bases). Looked up from germline, CDR1 is LNHDA and CDR2 is SQIVND (reference sequence). This CDR3 has 14 residues. V was clipped by 4 bases and J by 0 bases, with 7 bases between them. As DNA, the CDR3 is TGTGCCAGTAGTAGGCAGGGCTCCTACAATGAGCAGTTCTTC. Amino acid sequence: CASSRQGSYNEQFF.

This clone has a single count. The CDR3: CASSPGQGPYWEQYF. The CDR3 DNA sequence: TGTGCCAGCAGTCCTGGACAGGGGCCCTACTGGGAGCAGTACTTC. This chain links TRBV28 with TRBJ2-7; 9 nucleotides agree with TRBD1. The V segment lost 5 bases and the J segment 7 bases; nucleotides outside the gene matches: 12. CDR3 length: 15 amino acids. The germline V gene has CDR1 MDHEN and CDR2 SYDVKM. Full variable domain (outside the CDR3, taken from reference TRBV28 and TRBJ2-7): DVKVTQSSRYLVKRTGEKVFLECVQDMDHENMFWYRQDPGLGLRLIYFSYDVKMKEKGDIPEGYSVSREKKERFSLILESASTNQTSMYLCASSPGQGPYWEQYFGPGTRLTVT.

This clone was found a few times. The V call is TRBV28, the J call TRBJ1-2; TRBD1 is a possible D gene (6 bases). V lost 4 bases and J 2 bases, leaving 17 bases between the germline ends. This CDR3 region has 16 residues. The germline CDR1 and CDR2 sequences are MDHEN and SYDVKM. The CDR3 loop reads CASSSSVDRINYGYTF. CDR3 DNA: TGTGCCAGCAGTTCGAGCGTAGACAGGATCAACTATGGCTACACCTTC.

The V gene is TRBV2, the J gene TRBJ2-1; 10 positions agree with TRBD1. V lost 6 bases, J lost 6 bases, and 8 bases stayed unmatched. CDR3 length: 15 amino acids. The germline CDR1 and CDR2 sequences are SNHLY and FYNNEI. The chain's CDR3 is CASRMGTGVINEQFF. The CDR3 nucleotides are TGTGCCAGCAGAATGGGGACAGGGGTAATCAATGAGCAGTTCTTC.

The rearrangement uses TRBV2 and TRBJ2-3; D ambiguous. V lost 8 bases to trimming and J lost 6 bases, with 9 bases between them. Looked up from germline, CDR1 is SNHLY and CDR2 is FYNNEI. The CDR3 length is 11 residues. The chain's CDR3 is CASGRSDTQYF. For the CDR3, the DNA is TGTGCCAGCGGAAGGAGCGATACGCAGTATTTT.

This clone was recorded once. The chain uses TRBV11-2 and TRBJ2-7, with TRBD1 as a possible D gene (5 bases). The CDR3 totals 12 residues. V shed 5 bases and J shed 4 bases, with 9 bases lying between them. Germline V gives CDR1 SGHAT, CDR2 FQNNGV. The CDR3 protein is CASSQQVYEQYF. Written as DNA, the CDR3 is TGTGCCAGCAGCCAACAGGTTTACGAGCAGTACTTC.

V and J are TRBV7-9 and TRBJ1-1, with 7 bases identical to TRBD1. Germline V gene data show CDR1 as SEHNR and CDR2 as FQNEAQ (reference sequence). The CDR3 is 14 amino acids. V shed 4 bases, J shed 3 bases, and the junction held 5 bases outside the gene matches. The CDR3 spells CASSSDRTDTEAFF. DNA for the CDR3: TGTGCCAGCAGCTCGGACAGGACTGACACTGAAGCTTTCTTT.

The chain combines TRBV28 with TRBJ2-7; the match to TRBD1 covers 10 bases. The J segment lost 4 bases and the V segment lost 7 bases, leaving 7 bases of the junction unmatched. Germline loops: CDR1 MDHEN, CDR2 SYDVKM. The CDR3 has 14 amino acids. This chain's CDR3 is CASTWGTGAYEQYF. CDR3 in DNA: TGTGCCAGCACCTGGGGGACAGGGGCTTACGAGCAGTACTTC.

V and J are TRBV13 and TRBJ2-7, with a tentative D call TRBD1 (5 bases). Germline CDR1 is PRHDT and CDR2 is FYEKMQ (reference sequence). V lost 9 bases and J 4 bases, leaving 19 bases between the germline ends. CDR3 length: 14 amino acids. CDR3 residues: CASSWTHLPYEQYF. As DNA, the CDR3 is TGTGCCAGTTCCTGGACACACTTACCTTACGAGCAGTACTTC.

This rearrangement joins TRBV28 to TRBJ2-1, with 7 nucleotides matching TRBD1. With V trimmed by 2 bases and J by 5 bases, 6 bases remained unmatched. Per the germline V gene, CDR1 is MDHEN and CDR2 is SYDVKM. The CDR3 is made up of 15 amino acids. The CDR3: CASSLIDRVHNEQFF. The DNA for the CDR3 is TGTGCCAGCAGTTTAATAGACAGGGTCCACAATGAGCAGTTCTTC.

The chain uses TRBV6-1 and TRBJ1-1; a weak D match, TRBD1 (5 bases). The CDR3 consists of 13 residues. CDR1 is MNHNS, CDR2 SASEGT, per germline. The V gene lost 2 bases and the J gene lost 11 bases, with 15 bases spanning the gap. CDR3 sequence reads: CASSERQSKVAFF. In DNA form, the CDR3 reads TGTGCCAGCAGTGAAAGACAGTCGAAGGTGGCTTTCTTT.

The chain combines TRBV28 with TRBJ1-2, with a weak D call TRBD1 (5 bases). V was cut by 3 bases and J by 7 bases, with 15 bases left in between. This CDR3 has 14 residues. CDR1 MDHEN and CDR2 SYDVKM come from the germline V gene. CDR3 nucleotide sequence: TGTGCCAGCAGTTTGACGACAGCCTTGAGTGGCTACACCTTC. It is translated as CASSLTTALSGYTF.

The rearrangement joins TRBV5-1 to TRBJ2-7, with 12 bases identical to TRBD2. With 6 bases clipped from V and 7 bases from J, the junction kept 14 bases outside the gene matches. This CDR3 comprises 16 residues. Per germline, CDR1 SGHRS and CDR2 YFSETQ. The CDR3 spells CASTRLAGEKGGEQYF. Written as DNA, the CDR3 is TGCGCCAGCACCAGACTAGCGGGAGAAAAGGGCGGGGAGCAGTACTTC.

The V gene is TRBV9, the J gene TRBJ2-5; 11 bases are shared with TRBD2. The length of the CDR3 is 15 residues. Trimming took 4 bases from V and 4 from J; bases not matched to a gene: 6. The germline gives CDR1 SGDLS, CDR2 YYNGEE. CDR3 sequence: CASSLGTSGVETQYF. The CDR3 region has the DNA TGTGCCAGCAGCTTAGGGACTAGCGGAGTAGAGACCCAGTACTTC.

CDR3 in DNA: TGTGCCAGCAGTTTAGCCCCGGGGTCGACAGATACGCAGTATTTT. Residues: CASSLAPGSTDTQYF. V and J are TRBV27 and TRBJ2-3; weak D call: TRBD2 (5 bases). There are 15 residues in the CDR3. Trimming shortened V by 2 bases and J by 3 bases, and 12 bases separated the two germline ends. In germline, CDR1 is MNHEY, CDR2 SMNVEV (reference sequence).

V is TRBV5-5 and J is TRBJ2-7; D is perhaps TRBD1 (5 bases). The V end lost 6 bases, the J end lost 5 bases, and 15 bases lay between the germline ends. CDR1 and CDR2 from the germline V gene are SGHKS and YYEKEE (reference sequence). CDR3 length: 13 amino acids. The CDR3: CASTHTGNNEQYF. Written as DNA, the CDR3 is TGTGCCAGCACCCATACAGGCAATAACGAGCAGTACTTC.

The rearrangement links TRBV27 to TRBJ2-3; 8 nucleotides agree with TRBD1. This CDR3 comprises 14 residues. V dropped 6 bases and J dropped 4; count of bases not matched to a gene: 6. CDR1 and CDR2 from the germline V gene are MNHEY and SMNVEV (reference sequence). The CDR3 DNA follows: TGTGCCAGCAGGATACAGGGGGGCTCAGATACGCAGTATTTT. It yields the protein CASRIQGGSDTQYF.

V is TRBV11-1 and J is TRBJ1-2, with 7 bases fitting TRBD1. Germline V CDR1 and CDR2: SGHAT, FQDESV (reference sequence). Unmatched junction bases numbered 14, after V lost 6 bases and J lost 7 bases. This CDR3 comprises 15 residues. In nucleotides, the CDR3 is TGTGCCAGCAGTCAAACCCCGGGGACAGTAGCTGGCTACACCTTC. Translated, it gives CASSQTPGTVAGYTF. The variable domain in full, completed from reference TRBV11-1 and TRBJ1-2, reads EAEVAQSPRYKITEKSQAVAFWCDPISGHATLYWYRQILGQGPELLVQFQDESVVDDSQLPKDRFSAERLKGVDSTLKIQPAELGDSAMYLCASSQTPGTVAGYTFGSGTRLTVV.

V and J are TRBV29-1 and TRBJ2-3; 8 bases map to TRBD1. Trimming took 3 bases from V and 5 from J; bases not matched to a gene: 10. The germline gives CDR1 SQVTM, CDR2 ANQGSEA. The CDR3 sequence is 15 residues long. In nucleotides, the CDR3 is TGCAGCGTTGAGGTGACAGGGGAGGTTGAAGATACGCAGTATTTT. Protein: CSVEVTGEVEDTQYF.

V is TRBV7-3 and J is TRBJ1-1, with 7 bases fitting TRBD1. This CDR3 spans 15 amino acids. Germline loops: CDR1 SGHTA, CDR2 FQGTGA. V shed 2 bases and J 2 bases; nucleotides not matched to a gene: 5. The DNA for the CDR3 is TGTGCCAGCAGCTTAGACTACAGGGGTAACACTGAAGCTTTCTTT. Its translation is CASSLDYRGNTEAFF.